This T cell receptor beta chain appears in the sequencing data of a study of T cell responses to AZD1222 COVID-19 vaccine. General observations from the study: Nearly half of unique spike-specific TCRs reportedly avoided B.1.351 and B.1.1.7 mutated regions. Donors skewed white British and female; clonal diversity was possibly underestimated.

A note on this clone: The antigen remains unidentified.

The CDR3 contains 13 residues. The germline V gene encodes CDR1 MDHEN and CDR2 SYDVKM. V lost 4 bases, J lost 6 bases, and 9 bases lay in between. The repertoire was sequenced with immunoSEQ multiplex PCR; TCRdb's copy has only in-frame clones and lacks some. In the table there are tens of thousands of clones, around 86% of which are singletons. The sample consisted of peripheral blood, taken on day 0 of AZD1222 vaccination. The source of this sequence is an adult in good health. The chain is built from TRBV28 and TRBJ1-4, with D unresolved. The CDR3 spells CASSSTPDEKLFF. CDR3 bases: TGTGCCAGCAGTTCAACCCCCGATGAAAAACTGTTTTTT.